This T cell receptor beta chain stems from a study of shared clonotypes between healthy human individuals (dated by TCRdb to about 2020). For the study in its entirety: The cohort included a few men and a couple of women between 18 and 49 years of age. For each donor, CD4 naive and CD4 memory were each run on three plates, CD8 naive on two plates, and CD8 memory on one plate. Blood TCR repertoires of roughly five healthy adults were deeply sequenced to estimate repertoire size and the extent of clonotype sharing between individuals. Different laboratories and diverse techniques were used to prepare libraries and sequence TCR repertoires, to increase sequencing depth and limit assay-specific biases. Each donor's leukapheresis produced roughly between about 0.8 and 10 billion PBMCs.

TCR CDR3 regions were amplified from genomic DNA by multiplex PCR using the deep immunoSEQ assay. Extracted genomic DNA from each cell subset was distributed evenly across all wells of several immunoSEQ 96-well plates, and each plate was treated as a replicate. For sorted subsets, approximately 210 ng genomic DNA, equal to tens of thousands of T cell genomes, was loaded into each replicate PCR. Purified libraries were measured with a Qubit 3.0 fluorometer, size-checked on a Bioanalyzer 2100, and measured again with the KAPA Library Quantification kit. Each immunoSEQ 96-well plate was sequenced on its own single-read 150-cycle Illumina NextSeq 550 flow cell. The authors' pipeline ran thus. Because the immunoSEQ output held only junctional sequences and lacked quality scores, the filtering could not match the filtering applied to full-length reads. Sequences were annotated with PyIR, a Python wrapper for IgBLAST v1.9, and V/J genes and CDR3 were assigned using IMGT germline references. Reads with weak V/J assignments (E-value above 1e-6), missing CDR3, stop codons, out-of-frame junctions, or ambiguous translated residues were removed. V3J clonotypes were defined by identical inferred V gene, J gene, and CDR3 amino acid sequence. The percentage overlap between two repertoires was calculated by dividing the number of shared unique clonotypes by the size of the smaller repertoire. Richness of each repertoire was evaluated using RTK rarefaction, the Chao1 estimator, and Recon v2.1 estimates of unobserved clonotypes. Generation probabilities for all TCRbeta clonotypes obtained by the gDNA method from several donors were computed using OLGA. Imported from immuneACCESS, the table was reduced by TCRdb to in-frame sequences with V and J called. These copies leave out some clones; in studies compared against another copy, an unresolved V gene accounts for under half, and the cause of the remainder is not known. V, J and clone size were drawn from that table, and D and trimming were deduced from the DNA. A total of approximately 590,000 clones appear in this sample, roughly 96% of them only once. The ten largest clones represent 0.11% of the sample.

The CDR3 holds 16 amino acids from the cysteine to the phenylalanine. Only the CDR3 region is kept as DNA, spanning 48 bases read in frame from base 1. The germline V gene sets CDR1 to SGHTA and CDR2 to FQGNSA. For this chain, trimming is 8 bases at the V end and 7 bases at the J end, and the number of junction bases without a gene match is 17. For the CD8 naive samples, CD45RO-negative cells were positively selected for CCR7, yielding a CD45RA+CCR7+ population from which TemRA cells were excluded. Healthy HIV-negative adults with no recently reported acute infections or vaccinations were included as donors. Every donor was a Caucasian adult residing in Nashville, Tennessee, USA. Blood was collected by leukapheresis, and PBMCs were isolated by Ficoll-Histopaque density gradient centrifugation and then cryopreserved in liquid nitrogen vapor phase. Analytical flow cytometry was used to check the purity and quantity of each magnetically sorted T cell population. Each sorted fraction had its genomic DNA isolated and then quantified by UV absorbance on a Nanodrop 2000c.

The investigation overall reported the following: The small number of donors limited the genetic and exposure-history diversity represented. Roughly 5.2% of naive CD4, more than 3% of naive CD8, 2% to 2.5% of memory CD4, and approximately 0.39% of memory CD8 clonotypes were shared across a few donors. Even with the large sequencing depth, rarefaction of the sorted-subset datasets indicated that sequencing was incomplete. Sampling was restricted to blood, and TCR repertoires in tissues likely differ from the TCR repertoires found in blood. Based on pairwise subsampling, the degree of clonotype sharing among donors was expected to be affected by sequencing depth. Higher generation probabilities were observed for clonotypes shared by all four sorted-subset donors than for non-shared clonotypes. Naive subsets generally had larger estimated clonotype richness than memory subsets did.

This clone has just a few counts. Its antigen remains unidentified. Base qualities are not recorded, but no much larger clone differs from it by a single base. The TCR comes from a woman in her 30s in good health. The sequenced sample was naive CD8+ T cells sorted from blood. The sample's cell subset or site label, decoded: CD45RA+CCR7+. The V and J genes are TRBV7-2 and TRBJ2-1; 7 central bases correspond to TRBD2. CDR3 region: CASSPLGGGPKNEQFF. In nucleotides, the sequence is TGTGCCAGCTCTCCCCTTGGGGGAGGGCCCAAGAATGAGCAGTTCTTC.